The 8 T cell receptor beta chains below were found in one sample sequenced in a study of blood T cell repertoires in COVID-19 (dated by TCRdb to about 2020). The library was made by the immunoSEQ multiplex PCR assay. TCRdb retrieved this table from immuneACCESS and kept in-frame rearrangements only. Not all clones are present; in checked studies, unresolved V genes account for under half, and no reason is known for the remainder. The sample contains approximately 250,000 clones, 88% of them found a single time. The top ten clonotypes cover around 1.2% of the sample. Sequencing was performed on PBMCs or T cells enriched from blood (not recorded which). These receptors were collected from a woman between 40 and 50 years old with acute COVID-19.

This clone was observed a single time. The J gene is TRBJ2-3, the V gene TRBV12-5; 8 bases are shared with TRBD2. The V segment lost 6 bases and the J segment 3 bases; nucleotides outside the gene matches: 17. The CDR3 contains 18 residues. Germline V gene lookup returns CDR1 LGHNT and CDR2 FRNRAP. This chain's CDR3 is CASGRKRTAGVETDTQYF. CDR3 sequence (DNA): TGTGCTAGTGGACGAAAAAGAACAGCGGGAGTGGAGACAGATACGCAGTATTTT.

This rearrangement joins TRBV11-3 to TRBJ2-1; 7 positions agree with TRBD1. J was trimmed by 7 bases and V by 5 bases; bases with no gene match: 8. The length of the CDR3 is 14 residues. Germline V gene sequence: CDR1 SGHNT, CDR2 YENEEA. The CDR3 DNA sequence: TGTGCCAGCAGCCCTCCGACAGGGAGAAATGAGCAGTTCTTC. Amino acid sequence: CASSPPTGRNEQFF.

The rearrangement joins TRBV5-1 to TRBJ2-7; no reliable D call. Germline V CDR1 and CDR2: SGHRS, YFSETQ. The germline V and J ends were trimmed by 0 bases and 3 bases, with 10 bases remaining between them. The CDR3 length is 14 residues. As DNA, the CDR3 is TGCGCCAGCAGCTTGGCCCCGGGTGTCTACGAGCAGTACGTC. Translating gives CASSLAPGVYEQYV.

There are many counts of this clone. The rearrangement uses TRBV12-3 or TRBV12-4 and TRBJ2-1; D is ambiguous. The length of the CDR3 is 11 residues. V lost 7 bases, J lost 8 bases, and 9 bases lay in between. The CDR3 nucleotides are TGTGCCAGCAAGCTGTCGTATGAGCAGTTCTTC. It is translated as CASKLSYEQFF.

A single count supports this clone. CDR3 bases: TGTGCCAGCAGCTCGGGACAGAATAATTCACCCCTCCACTTT. Protein: CASSSGQNNSPLHF. The chain joins TRBV5-5 to TRBJ1-6, with 7 bases matching TRBD1. The CDR3 totals 14 residues. Germline values: CDR1 SGHKS, CDR2 YYEKEE (reference sequence). The V and J ends lost 3 bases and 5 bases, in that order; junction bases with no gene match: 2.

The rearrangement joins TRBV4-1 to TRBJ1-4; 7 nucleotides match TRBD1. Germline CDR1 MGHRA, CDR2 YSYEKL. There are 15 residues in the CDR3. V dropped 2 bases and J dropped 7; count of bases not matched to a gene: 7. The CDR3, as DNA: TGCGCCAGCAGCCAACCTGACAGGGTGGGTGAAAAACTGTTTTTT. Translated, it gives CASSQPDRVGEKLFF.

In the case of this clone: Distinct nucleotide sequences in the sample also encode this CDR3. The chain carries TRBV7-2 and TRBJ2-2; no clear D gene. CDR1 is SGHTA and CDR2 is FQGNSA in the germline V gene. This CDR3 is built from 13 residues. V was trimmed by 3 bases and J by 4 bases, leaving 6 bases between them. The CDR3 spells CASSFLSTGELFF. CDR3 nucleotides: TGTGCCAGCAGCTTTCTATCCACCGGGGAGCTGTTTTTT.

The J gene is TRBJ1-2, the V gene TRBV30, with D possibly matching TRBD1 (5 bases). Germline loops: CDR1 GTSNPN, CDR2 SVGIG (reference sequence). Trimming removed 3 bases at V and 5 bases at J, with 13 bases between. This CDR3 is built from 13 residues. The CDR3 is CAWRQSPGYGYTF. The CDR3 coding sequence is TGTGCCTGGAGACAATCACCAGGGTATGGCTACACCTTC.